The rows below give T cell receptor beta chains drawn from one sample of a study of blood T cell repertoires in COVID-19. Some clones are missing from TCRdb's copy, which holds only in-frame ones; the method was immunoSEQ multiplex PCR. In the table there are approximately 260,000 clones, 90% of which are singletons. Sequencing input: peripheral blood. These receptors all come from a woman aged 55-69 years with COVID-19, enrolled during active disease. The CDR3 runs from the conserved cysteine through the conserved F or W. The D gene is left open where the match is weak. Some rows mark clone size as missing; the rest say once, few, many or name a class of expanded clone.

CDR3 | DNA | J | V | D | size
CAWGHRETHPNTEAFF | TGTGCCTGGGGTCACAGGGAGACCCATCCGAACACTGAAGCTTTCTTT | TRBJ1-1 | TRBV30 | - | -
CASQGFGNSPLHF | TGTGCCAGTCAGGGTTTCGGGAATTCACCCCTCCACTTT | TRBJ1-6 | TRBV7-2 | - | -
CASSYDGTSQETQYF | TGTGCCAGCAGTTATGATGGGACTAGCCAAGAGACCCAGTACTTC | TRBJ2-5 | TRBV6-2/TRBV6-3 | TRBD2 | -
CASSWARAYEQYF | TGTGCCAGCAGCTGGGCCAGAGCCTACGAGCAGTACTTC | TRBJ2-7 | TRBV5-8 | - | many
CASSQGRGRSTEAFF | TGCGCCAGCAGCCAAGGACGGGGTCGAAGCACTGAAGCTTTCTTT | TRBJ1-1 | TRBV4-3 | - | -
CASSPGGGGSTEAFF | TGTGCCAGCAGCCCAGGTGGTGGGGGGAGCACTGAAGCTTTCTTT | TRBJ1-1 | TRBV7-9 | - | -
CASSLRGNLQETQYF | TGTGCCAGCAGTCTCAGGGGGAACCTCCAAGAGACCCAGTACTTC | TRBJ2-5 | TRBV25-1 | TRBD1 | -
CASSLPGTTGNTIYF | TGTGCCAGCAGCCTTCCCGGGACAACAGGAAACACCATATATTTT | TRBJ1-3 | TRBV5-6 | - | -
CSVVTSGGRDTQYF | TGCAGCGTCGTGACTAGCGGGGGAAGAGATACGCAGTATTTT | TRBJ2-3 | TRBV29-1 | TRBD2 | -
CASNQAGGPSSGQFF | TGTGCCAGCAACCAAGCGGGGGGGCCTTCCTCTGGGCAGTTCTTC | TRBJ2-1 | TRBV3-1/TRBV3-2 | TRBD2 | -